A selection of T cell receptor beta chains follows, all from one sample in a study of T cells after yellow fever vaccination. TCRdb redid the calling of the 5' RACE reads with MiXCR, one entry per CDR3 protein. The data contain some 300,000 distinct CDR3 sequences, roughly 8.7% of them singletons. Sequencing used CD4+ T cells sorted from PBMCs, obtained 5 days after the yellow fever booster vaccination. Source of these receptors: a man aged 18 to 30 who received the YFV17D yellow fever vaccine. CDR3s leave out the opening cysteine and the closing phenylalanine or tryptophan. Clone sizes are given selectively: once, few, many, or a class where the clone is expanded.

TRBJ1-2	few	TRBV29-1	SVASQTLTYGYT
TRBJ1-4	many	TRBV6-1	ASSWDFRSSAFNEKLF
TRBJ2-2	many	TRBV20-1	SARISENTGELF
TRBJ2-5	few	TRBV4-1	ASGKSQSAQETQY
TRBJ2-3	many	TRBV5-1	ASSLGAVTDTQY
TRBJ2-5	.	TRBV12-3/TRBV12-4	ASSPGWGAVGETQY
TRBJ2-5	many	TRBV5-6	ASSLFTETQY
TRBJ2-7	.	TRBV7-2	ASSLARLGRAEQY
TRBJ2-5	few	TRBV4-1	ASSQAGGYRGTQY
TRBJ2-7	.	TRBV20-1	SAREAGAPYEQY
TRBJ1-2	many	TRBV4-1	ASSQTLPGTFYGYT
TRBJ1-6	many	TRBV7-2	ASSLVGYSPLH
TRBJ2-5	few	TRBV9	ASSVRGRRETQY
TRBJ1-1	few	TRBV5-4	ASSSGPDTEAF
TRBJ2-7	few	TRBV12-3/TRBV12-4	ASSFRARAYEQY
TRBJ1-1	.	TRBV28	ASLTYTEAF
TRBJ1-3	.	TRBV4-2	ASSQDSSGNTIY
TRBJ1-5	.	TRBV4-1	ASSQAGGPHSNQPQH
TRBJ1-3	few	TRBV7-2	ASSPLGVISGNTIY
TRBJ2-3	few	TRBV20-1	SASRLSDTQY
TRBJ1-1	.	TRBV20-1	SASGGANTEAF
TRBJ2-7	many	TRBV7-2	ASSLAGRVSSYEQY
TRBJ1-5	many	TRBV5-1	ASSLAPRSEYQPQH
TRBJ2-5	.	TRBV12-3/TRBV12-4	ASQTHRGAPETQY